This is a list of T cell receptor beta chains from one sample in a study of cytomegalovirus exposure and HLA in healthy donors. Measured with immunoSEQ multiplex PCR; TCRdb has only the in-frame clones, and not every one. The sample consists of 120,000 or so clones, roughly 75% of them appearing once. The sample taken for sequencing was PBMCs. The receptor source for this set is a woman between 50 and 59 years old in good health and CMV-seronegative. Each CDR3 is given with its conserved first and last residue. The D gene is left open where the match is weak. Clone size is shown for a subset of rows, as once, few, many or a class of expanded clone.

abundance	v_gene	j_gene	d_gene	CDR3nt	CDR3aa
-	TRBV5-4	TRBJ2-1	-	TGTGCCAGCAGCTTTGGGGGCGAGGAGCAGTTCTTC	CASSFGGEEQFF
-	TRBV9	TRBJ1-5	TRBD1	TGTGCCAGCAGCCCGGGACAGGGTGAGGGTCAGCCCCAGCATTTT	CASSPGQGEGQPQHF
-	TRBV7-2	TRBJ1-5	-	TGTGCCAGCAGCTTAATGTCGCGGGAAAGCAATCAGCCCCAGCATTTT	CASSLMSRESNQPQHF
-	TRBV5-1	TRBJ2-5	TRBD2	TGCGCCAGCAGCGGGACTAGCGGCATTGGGGAGACCCAGTACTTC	CASSGTSGIGETQYF
-	TRBV5-5	TRBJ2-3	TRBD1	TGTGCCAGCAGCTTACGACAGGGTTGGACAGATACGCAGTATTTT	CASSLRQGWTDTQYF
-	TRBV9	TRBJ1-2	-	TGTGCCAGCAGCGTTACGGACAGCCAAACCTATGGCTACACCTTC	CASSVTDSQTYGYTF
once	TRBV15	TRBJ1-1	TRBD1	TGTGCCACCAGCAGAGGAGGTGGACAGGGGAAAGATGAAGCTTTCTTT	CATSRGGGQGKDEAFF
-	TRBV7-2	TRBJ1-3	-	TGTGCCAGCAGCTTTGTGACACAGGGAAACACCATATATTTT	CASSFVTQGNTIYF
-	TRBV29-1	TRBJ1-2	-	TGCAGCGTTTTGGGCAGGGCCGAAGGCTACACCTTC	CSVLGRAEGYTF
-	TRBV9	TRBJ2-5	-	TGTGCCAGCAGCGTAGGGGCAGGGCTTGGCCAAGAGACCCAGTACTTC	CASSVGAGLGQETQYF
-	TRBV4-1	TRBJ2-3	TRBD2	TGCGCCAGCAGCCCCGGGACTAGCGGGAGTGGGAGCACAGATACGCAGTATTTT	CASSPGTSGSGSTDTQYF
-	TRBV4-1	TRBJ1-3	-	TGCGCCAGCAGCCAAGAGGGGGGCTCTGGAAACACCATATATTTT	CASSQEGGSGNTIYF
-	TRBV7-2	TRBJ2-5	TRBD2	TGTGCCAGCAGCTTCACCCGGGAGGCAGAGACCCAGTACTTC	CASSFTREAETQYF
once	TRBV28	TRBJ2-1	-	TGTGCCAGCAGTTCCCCTCGACTCCCCTACAATGAGCAGTTCTTC	CASSSPRLPYNEQFF
-	TRBV5-1	TRBJ2-3	TRBD2	TGCGCCAGTCAACCTGGGACTAGCGGAACCACAGATACGCAGTATTTT	CASQPGTSGTTDTQYF
-	TRBV9	TRBJ2-7	-	TGTGCCAGCAGCGTGGGGCAGGAGCTTGGACCCTACGAGCAGTACTTC	CASSVGQELGPYEQYF
once	TRBV5-8	TRBJ1-1	TRBD1	TGTGCCAGCAGCCCGGCGGGACAGGGCCACACTGAAGCTTTCTTT	CASSPAGQGHTEAFF
-	TRBV9	TRBJ2-2	-	TGTGCCAGCAGCGCGTCCGGGAGACCCGGGGAGCTGTTTTTT	CASSASGRPGELFF
-	TRBV27	TRBJ2-2	-	TGTGCCAGCAGCGGGGTGAACACCGGGGAGCTGTTTTTT	CASSGVNTGELFF
few	TRBV5-4	TRBJ2-2	TRBD1	TGTGCCAGCAGCGACCGGGACAGGGGGTTCACCGGGGAGCTGTTTTTT	CASSDRDRGFTGELFF
-	TRBV30	TRBJ1-1	-	TGTGCCTGGAGCATTGGATTCTCCGGGGCTGAAGCTTTCTTT	CAWSIGFSGAEAFF
-	TRBV5-4	TRBJ2-7	TRBD2	TGTGCCAGCAGCCAGACTAGCGGGGATCTCTCCTACGAGCAGTACTTC	CASSQTSGDLSYEQYF
-	TRBV29-1	TRBJ2-7	-	TGCAGCGTTCTCCTATTATACGAGCAGTACTTC	CSVLLLYEQYF
-	TRBV28	TRBJ2-7	TRBD2	TGTGCCAGCACGGGACTAGCGGAATTCGGCTACGAGCAGTACTTC	CASTGLAEFGYEQYF
-	TRBV6-5	TRBJ1-5	-	TGTGCCAGCAGTGGTGAGGCGGGGTTTCAGCCCCAGCATTTT	CASSGEAGFQPQHF
-	TRBV6-4	TRBJ2-6	-	TGTGCCAGCAGTGACTCTGGGAGCGGGGCCAACGTCCTGACTTTC	CASSDSGSGANVLTF
-	TRBV10-3	TRBJ1-2	-	TGTGCCATCAGGGTCAGTACAGGGTACTATGGCTACACCTTC	CAIRVSTGYYGYTF
-	TRBV5-6	TRBJ1-1	-	TGTGCCAGCAGCTTCGGTTATAACACTGAAGCTTTCTTT	CASSFGYNTEAFF
few	TRBV7-2	TRBJ2-2	-	TGTGCCAGCAGCTTAAACCAGGGGAACACCGGGGAGCTGTTTTTT	CASSLNQGNTGELFF
once	TRBV6-6	TRBJ2-2	TRBD1	TGTGCCAGCAGTTACGCAGGGGGCCTCACCGGGGAGCTGTTTTTT	CASSYAGGLTGELFF
few	TRBV5-1	TRBJ1-1	TRBD1	TGCGCCAGCACTTCACAGGGGGCGACTGAAGCTTTCTTT	CASTSQGATEAFF
-	TRBV11-2	TRBJ2-1	TRBD2	TGTGCCAGCAGCTTTGGTTTAGGACTAGGGGTAGGTGAGCAGTTCTTC	CASSFGLGLGVGEQFF
-	TRBV12-2	TRBJ1-2	-	TGTGCAAGTCGCTTATGGGTAAGCGCCTACACCTTC	CASRLWVSAYTF
-	TRBV10-3	TRBJ2-1	TRBD2	TGTGCCTCGGAGGGTCCGGGAGGTTTCAACAATGAGCAGTTCTTC	CASEGPGGFNNEQFF
-	TRBV7-8	TRBJ2-7	-	TGTGCCAGCAGCCCCCTGACCCCCGGGAACACCTACGAGCAGTACTTC	CASSPLTPGNTYEQYF
-	TRBV9	TRBJ2-7	-	TGTGCCAGCAGCGTAGAAGCAGGGCAGGACGAGCAGTACTTC	CASSVEAGQDEQYF
-	TRBV5-4	TRBJ2-7	-	TGTGCCAGCACCGACGACTACTACGAGCAGTACTTC	CASTDDYYEQYF
-	TRBV7-2	TRBJ1-5	TRBD1	TGTGCCAGCAGCTTCACGGGACAGGTGATCAATCAGCCCCAGCATTTT	CASSFTGQVINQPQHF
-	TRBV15	TRBJ2-7	-	TGTGCCACCAGCAGAGATAACGAGGAGCAGTACTTC	CATSRDNEEQYF
-	TRBV7-9	TRBJ2-5	-	TGTTCCAGCAGTTCGGTTGGGGCAGCAACACAAGAGACCCAGTACTTC	CSSSSVGAATQETQYF
once	TRBV10-3	TRBJ1-2	-	TGTGCCATCAGTGAGTATAGGGACACGGGCTACACCTTC	CAISEYRDTGYTF
-	TRBV9	TRBJ1-2	-	TGTGCCAGCAGCCTAACGAGCTATGGCTACACCTTC	CASSLTSYGYTF
-	TRBV28	TRBJ1-2	-	TGTGCCAGCGGGGGCGAGGTAAAAGGCTACACCTTC	CASGGEVKGYTF
-	TRBV7-9	TRBJ2-7	-	TGTGCCAGCAGCTTAGCCGGGGTAAGCTCCTACGAGCAGTACTTC	CASSLAGVSSYEQYF
-	TRBV7-2	TRBJ2-3	-	TGTGCCAGCAGCTCCCTGAGTCGCACAGATACGCAGTATTTT	CASSSLSRTDTQYF
-	TRBV6-5	TRBJ1-1	TRBD1	TGTGCCAGCAGTTACTCCCCATTCAGACAGGGCACTGAAGCTTTCTTT	CASSYSPFRQGTEAFF
-	TRBV11-1	TRBJ2-2	-	TGTGCCAGCAGCTTGGCACAGAACACCGGGGAGCTGTTTTTT	CASSLAQNTGELFF
-	TRBV27	TRBJ1-3	TRBD1	TGTGCCAGCCGACAGGGGGCGGGAAACACCATATATTTT	CASRQGAGNTIYF
-	TRBV11-2	TRBJ2-7	TRBD2	TGTGCCAGCAGCCCCCCGGAGGCACTAGCGGGAACTAACGAGCAGTACTTC	CASSPPEALAGTNEQYF
-	TRBV19	TRBJ1-1	-	TGTGCCAGCTTACCCGGAGCGGGGGTTACTGAAGCTTTCTTT	CASLPGAGVTEAFF
-	TRBV21-1	TRBJ2-1	-	TGTGCCAGGGCGGCTATAAAGCGACCCCCAAAACCGGGACTAGCATCGGAGCAGTTCTTC	CARAAIKRPPKPGLASEQFF
-	TRBV29-1	TRBJ1-1	-	TGCAGCGTTGAACAGTTCCCAAACACTGAAGCTTTCTTT	CSVEQFPNTEAFF
-	TRBV6-4	TRBJ1-2	-	TGTGCCAGCAGTGACGGCTACGGACAGAACTCGTATGGCTACACCTTC	CASSDGYGQNSYGYTF
-	TRBV28	TRBJ2-3	TRBD1	TGTGCCAGCAGTTTACAGGGGGCAGGCCCGTTCGATACGCAGTATTTT	CASSLQGAGPFDTQYF
-	TRBV29-1	TRBJ1-4	TRBD1	TGCAGCGTTGGAACTACCGGGACAGGGGTCGAAAAACTGTTTTTT	CSVGTTGTGVEKLFF
once	TRBV7-9	TRBJ2-7	-	TGTGCCAGCAGCTTAGATTCAGCGACGGTCTACGAGCAGTACTTC	CASSLDSATVYEQYF